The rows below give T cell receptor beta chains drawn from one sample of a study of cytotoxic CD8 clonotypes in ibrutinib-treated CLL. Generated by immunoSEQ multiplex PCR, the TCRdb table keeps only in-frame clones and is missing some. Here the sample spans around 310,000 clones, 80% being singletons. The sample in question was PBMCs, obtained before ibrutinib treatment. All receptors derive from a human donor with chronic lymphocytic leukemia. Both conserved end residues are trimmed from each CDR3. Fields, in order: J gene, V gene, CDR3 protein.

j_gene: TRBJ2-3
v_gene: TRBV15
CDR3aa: ATSREGLVSDTQY

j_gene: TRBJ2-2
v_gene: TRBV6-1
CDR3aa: ASSPVFSPGELF

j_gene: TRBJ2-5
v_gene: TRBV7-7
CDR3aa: ASARDREETQY

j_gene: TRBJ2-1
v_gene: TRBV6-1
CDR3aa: ASISSSYNEQF

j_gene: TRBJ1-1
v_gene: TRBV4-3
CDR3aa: ASSQESRGTEAF

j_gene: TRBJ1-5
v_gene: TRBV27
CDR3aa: ASSPGGPLYSNQPQH

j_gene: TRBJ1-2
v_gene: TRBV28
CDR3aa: ATRDNYGYT

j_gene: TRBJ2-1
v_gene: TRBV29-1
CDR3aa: SVDTSGTRNEQF

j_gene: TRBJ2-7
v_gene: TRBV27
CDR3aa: ASSFRGTSGEQY

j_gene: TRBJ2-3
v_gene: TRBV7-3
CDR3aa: ASRTTSGSQEPQY

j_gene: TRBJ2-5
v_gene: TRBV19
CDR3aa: ASSFPMGGQETQY

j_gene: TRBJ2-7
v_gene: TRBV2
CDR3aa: ASSEDPAPSYEQY

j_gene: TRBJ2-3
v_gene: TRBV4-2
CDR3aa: ASRNTGEDTQY

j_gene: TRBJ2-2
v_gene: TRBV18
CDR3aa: ASSPSRLADTGELF

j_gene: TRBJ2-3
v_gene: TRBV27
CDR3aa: ASSPRLAGDPRGGTDTQY

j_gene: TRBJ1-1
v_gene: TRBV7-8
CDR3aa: ASSLGMNTEAF

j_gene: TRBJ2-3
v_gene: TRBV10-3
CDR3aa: AIRFSGSYTDTQY

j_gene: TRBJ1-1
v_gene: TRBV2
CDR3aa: ASTVQGGLNTEAF

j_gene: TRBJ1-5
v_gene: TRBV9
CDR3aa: ASSATTSNQPQH

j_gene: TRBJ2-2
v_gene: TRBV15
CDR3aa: ATSRDLMSNTGELF

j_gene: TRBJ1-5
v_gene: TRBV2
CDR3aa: ATQEGVDQPQH

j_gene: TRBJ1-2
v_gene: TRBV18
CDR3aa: ASSSDSLGYT

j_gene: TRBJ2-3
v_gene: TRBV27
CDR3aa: ASSFSGDTQY

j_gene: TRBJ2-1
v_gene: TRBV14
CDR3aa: ASSQLGTSYNEQF

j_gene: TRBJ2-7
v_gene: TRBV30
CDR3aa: AWSVLHIGDEQY

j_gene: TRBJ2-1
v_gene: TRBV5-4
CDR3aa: ASIEWTSGEQF

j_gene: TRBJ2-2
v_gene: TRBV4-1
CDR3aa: ASSPRQTGELF

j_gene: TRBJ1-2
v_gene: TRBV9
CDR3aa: ASSVRGYGYT

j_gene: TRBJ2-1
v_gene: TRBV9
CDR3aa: ASSATLGVIGYNEQF